This T cell receptor (beta chain) appears in the sequencing data of a study of tumor-infiltrating lymphocytes in primary liver carcinoma (dated by TCRdb to 2015 to 2018). Turning to the overall study: Of the five patients, three men and two women aged 30 to 69 years, four had hepatocellular carcinoma and one had combined HCC and intrahepatic cholangiocarcinoma. The tumors of the five patients were staged as T1-T3 N0M0, with maximum diameters ranging from roughly 4 to 11 cm. Each sample produced about 3.5 to 8 million productive TCRbeta reads, and read depth showed no significant difference between tissue types. The study combined TCRbeta repertoire sequencing, expression microarrays and whole-exome sequencing across five regions of each liver tumor, with adjacent normal tissue and blood. A total of 35 specimens from 5 patients underwent TCRbeta repertoire sequencing, comprising about 25 tumor regions, 5 adjacent noncancerous liver tissues and 5 peripheral blood samples. Technical replicate repertoires showed high reproducibility, with mean shared-clone rates roughly 0.88 and correlation coefficients above 0.98. Study-wide findings and limitations: With just 4 or 5 patients in the study, the authors point out that the findings should be validated in a larger study. Compared with blood, tumors had a significantly larger share of the repertoire taken up by the top 250 clones (p = 0.039). Because only the TCR beta chain was sequenced and unpaired alpha chains were not captured, true repertoire diversity is likely underestimated. Repertoire overlap was found to be higher between tumor regions (mean around 36%) than between tumor-adjacent (17%) or tumor-blood (14%) pairs, consistent with antigen-driven expansion. Because the samples were bulk and unsorted, CD4+ and CD8+ T cell repertoires could not be compared.

The germline V gene sets CDR1 to SGHDT and CDR2 to YYEEEE. The CDR3, cysteine through phenylalanine, is 15 amino acids long. Just CDR3 DNA is preserved here, 45 bases in frame from base 1. Using a constant-region primer and ProtoScript II reverse transcriptase, TCRbeta-specific cDNA was reverse-transcribed from approximately 500 ng total RNA. The TCRbeta libraries were prepared through three rounds of nested multiplex PCR following a slightly modified ARM-PCR procedure. The first two PCR rounds used multiplex TRBV1-TRBV30 forward primers with a Cbeta reverse primer, each for approximately 11 cycles. Sample barcodes and Illumina adapters were attached in a final 25-cycle PCR using Deep VentR polymerase. Amplicons of 200-500 bp were gel-purified with a QIAquick gel extraction kit before sequencing. An Illumina HiSeq 2500 was used to sequence the TCRbeta amplicons with 250-bp paired-end reads. Processing in the source paper ran as follows. To recover full CDR3 sequences, reads were quality-trimmed using Trimmomatic v0.33 and paired reads were then merged using FLASH v1.2.11. V, D and J germline segments were assigned to the rearranged TCRbeta sequences using MiGEC v1.2.1b. VDJtools v1.0.0 computed clonotype statistics and Shannon-Wiener diversity indices. To cut down on sampling bias, every analysis after diversity analysis relied on just the 250 most abundant clonotypes from each sample. In TCRdb, the public reads were trimmed at Q25 with fastp and aligned with MiXCR, with productive beta chains retained. CDR3 protein duplicates are merged, each entry listing the most common genes and DNA. These V and J calls rely on TCRdb rather than the paper's analysis. Counted in this sample were about 120,000 distinct CDR3 sequences; around 70% of them appeared once. The ten largest clones represent 8.1% of the sample.

Total RNA and DNA were co-extracted from approximately 20-30 mg of bulk tissue with the AllPrep DNA/RNA mini kit, without cell sorting. Between late 2015 and 2016, a few patients in China with histopathologically diagnosed primary liver carcinoma had surgical resection. At the time of sampling, the patients had chronic HBV infection and had not received any treatment. Pieces of fresh tumor and adjacent tissue were cut in half, with one half kept in RNAlater at -80 degrees C and the other half sent for histology. As concerns this clonotype: There is no known antigen for this receptor. At one end, the junction sequence differs from germline, possibly due to a read error.

This sequence originates from a woman aged 60-75 years with primary liver carcinoma and hepatitis B virus infection. Material for sequencing was tumor-adjacent normal liver tissue. The rearranged segments are TRBV5-6 and TRBJ2-3; perhaps TRBD2 is the D gene, with 7 bases matching. The CDR3 reads CAGSLWGGLWTTQYF. The DNA sequence is given as TGTGCCGGCAGCTTGTGGGGGGGCCTTTGGACTACGCAGTATTTT. Joined to the reference TRBV5-6 and TRBJ2-3 proteins, this CDR3 gives the full variable domain: DAGVTQSPTHLIKTRGQQVTLRCSPKSGHDTVSWYQQALGQGPQFIFQYYEEEERQRGNFPDRFSGHQFPNYSSELNVNALLLGDSALYLCAGSLWGGLWTTQYFGPGTRLTVL.